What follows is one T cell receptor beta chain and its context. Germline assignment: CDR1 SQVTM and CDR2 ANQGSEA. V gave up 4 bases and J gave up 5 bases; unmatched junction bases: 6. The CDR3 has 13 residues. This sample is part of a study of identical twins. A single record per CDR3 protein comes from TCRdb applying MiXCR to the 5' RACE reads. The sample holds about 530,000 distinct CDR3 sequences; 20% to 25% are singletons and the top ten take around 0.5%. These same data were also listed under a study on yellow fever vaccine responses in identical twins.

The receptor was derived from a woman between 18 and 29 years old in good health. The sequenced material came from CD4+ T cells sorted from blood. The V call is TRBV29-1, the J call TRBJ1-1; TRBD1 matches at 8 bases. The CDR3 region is CSVGPDRGTEAFF. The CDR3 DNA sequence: TGCAGCGTTGGTCCCGACAGGGGTACTGAAGCTTTCTTT.